These T cell receptor beta chains were read from a single sample in a study of blood T cells in healthy people across ages. TCRdb fed the 5' RACE reads into MiXCR, producing one record per CDR3 protein. Of around 1,600,000 distinct CDR3 sequences in the sample, 35% to 45% are singletons; the top ten hold more than 4%. Sequencing was carried out using blood. These receptors originate from a woman in her late teens or twenties in good health. Each CDR3 is given with its conserved first and last residue. Each record gives: CDR3 length, V gene, clone size, D gene, J gene, CDR3 protein, CDR3 DNA. A D gene is named only where the DNA matches it firmly. Only some rows state a clone size, as once, few, many or a class for expanded clones.

15,TRBV28,.,.,TRBJ2-1,CASSQPIGSYNEQFF,TGTGCCAGCAGTCAACCCATCGGCTCCTACAATGAGCAGTTCTTC
12,TRBV30,.,.,TRBJ1-2,CAWSKDSGGYTF,TGTGCCTGGAGCAAAGACTCTGGTGGCTACACCTTC
14,TRBV10-3,.,.,TRBJ1-1,CAISEQLIHTEAFF,TGTGCCATCAGTGAACAACTGATCCACACTGAAGCTTTCTTT
16,TRBV10-3,few,.,TRBJ2-7,CAISGSGVASYNEQYF,TGTGCCATCAGTGGGTCGGGAGTAGCCTCCTACAATGAGCAGTACTTC
15,TRBV28,.,TRBD1,TRBJ1-1,CASTIGTGGWTEAFF,TGTGCCAGCACAATCGGGACAGGGGGCTGGACTGAAGCTTTCTTT
16,TRBV20-1,.,TRBD1,TRBJ2-7,CSARDIAVTGTHEQYF,TGCAGTGCTAGAGATATAGCCGTGACAGGGACCCACGAGCAGTACTTC
16,TRBV5-1,.,TRBD1,TRBJ2-7,CASPSGQGDTYNEQYF,TGCGCCAGCCCTTCGGGACAGGGGGATACCTACAATGAGCAGTACTTC
12,TRBV30,few,.,TRBJ2-7,CAWSRSAYEQYF,TGTGCCTGGAGTCGGTCTGCTTACGAGCAGTACTTC
16,TRBV11-2,.,TRBD2,TRBJ2-2,CASSPRVAGRTGELFF,TGTGCCAGCAGCCCTAGGGTAGCGGGTCGGACCGGGGAGCTGTTTTTT
13,TRBV15,.,.,TRBJ1-2,CATSRDGADGYTF,TGTGCCACCAGCAGAGATGGGGCAGACGGCTACACCTTC
15,TRBV5-6,.,TRBD1,TRBJ2-7,CASSPGQGVYYEQYF,TGTGCCAGCAGCCCCGGACAGGGGGTTTACTACGAGCAGTACTTC